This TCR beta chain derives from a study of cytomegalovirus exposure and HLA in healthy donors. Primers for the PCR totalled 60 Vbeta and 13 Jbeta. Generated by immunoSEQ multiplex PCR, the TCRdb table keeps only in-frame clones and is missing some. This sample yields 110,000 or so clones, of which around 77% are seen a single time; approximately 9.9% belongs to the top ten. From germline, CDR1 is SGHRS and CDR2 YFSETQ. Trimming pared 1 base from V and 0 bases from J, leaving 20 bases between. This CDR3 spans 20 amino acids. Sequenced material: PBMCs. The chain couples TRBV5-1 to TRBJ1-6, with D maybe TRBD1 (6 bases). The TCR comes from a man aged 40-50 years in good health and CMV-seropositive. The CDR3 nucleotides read TGCGCCAGCAGCTTGACGGGGGGCGTATCAAGGGACTCCTATAATTCACCCCTCCACTTT. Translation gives CASSLTGGVSRDSYNSPLHF.